Listed below are T cell receptor beta chains from one sample, sequenced in a study of high-grade serous ovarian cancer treatment subgroups. Sequenced by immunoSEQ multiplex PCR; TCRdb stores in-frame clones only, minus some. The sample has roughly 2,100 clones; roughly two thirds are singletons. The sample taken for sequencing was tumor tissue. The receptors were gathered from a human donor with high-grade serous ovarian cancer. The CDR3 runs from the conserved cysteine through the conserved F or W. D genes are given only for firm matches. The listing skips clone size in some rows; elsewhere it reads once, few, many or a size class.

cdr3_aa: CAWSHGTSVGADTQYF
cdr3_nt: TGTGCCTGGAGCCACGGAACTAGCGTTGGGGCAGATACGCAGTATTTT
j_call: TRBJ2-3
v_call: TRBV30
d_call: TRBD2
clone_size: NA

cdr3_aa: CASSHLRHVNTEAFF
cdr3_nt: TGCGCCAGCAGTCACCTCCGACACGTGAACACTGAAGCTTTCTTT
j_call: TRBJ1-1
v_call: TRBV23-1
d_call: NA
clone_size: few

cdr3_aa: CASSQEDFTDTQYF
cdr3_nt: TGCGCCAGCAGCCAAGAGGATTTCACAGATACGCAGTATTTT
j_call: TRBJ2-3
v_call: TRBV4-1
d_call: NA
clone_size: NA

cdr3_aa: CASSLQGTVGTQYF
cdr3_nt: TGTGCCAGCAGTCTCCAGGGCACGGTTGGAACCCAGTACTTC
j_call: TRBJ2-5
v_call: TRBV27
d_call: NA
clone_size: NA

cdr3_aa: CASIENAGSGTEAFF
cdr3_nt: TGCGCCAGCATCGAGAACGCAGGGTCAGGCACTGAAGCTTTCTTT
j_call: TRBJ1-1
v_call: TRBV4-3
d_call: NA
clone_size: NA

cdr3_aa: CASGSSYEQYF
cdr3_nt: TGCGCCAGCGGGAGCTCCTACGAGCAGTACTTC
j_call: TRBJ2-7
v_call: TRBV10-2
d_call: NA
clone_size: NA

cdr3_aa: CAWSVSRVRSGANVLTF
cdr3_nt: TGTGCCTGGAGCGTTAGTAGGGTCCGCTCTGGGGCCAACGTCCTGACTTTC
j_call: TRBJ2-6
v_call: TRBV30
d_call: NA
clone_size: NA

cdr3_aa: CASSIPKLASGTYYNEQFF
cdr3_nt: TGTGCCAGTAGTATCCCTAAGCTCGCTAGCGGGACGTACTACAATGAGCAGTTCTTC
j_call: TRBJ2-1
v_call: TRBV19
d_call: TRBD2
clone_size: NA

cdr3_aa: CASSWGRASHEQYF
cdr3_nt: TGTGCCAGTAGTTGGGGTCGGGCCTCCCACGAGCAGTACTTC
j_call: TRBJ2-7
v_call: TRBV19
d_call: NA
clone_size: NA

cdr3_aa: CASSLGIPGGDTEAFF
cdr3_nt: TGCGCCAGCAGCTTGGGAATCCCGGGAGGGGACACTGAAGCTTTCTTT
j_call: TRBJ1-1
v_call: TRBV5-1
d_call: NA
clone_size: few

cdr3_aa: CASSQDWPGGTYEQYF
cdr3_nt: TGCGCCAGCAGCCAAGATTGGCCAGGGGGCACGTACGAGCAGTACTTC
j_call: TRBJ2-7
v_call: TRBV4-1
d_call: TRBD1
clone_size: NA

cdr3_aa: CASSVKGVPSGANVLTF
cdr3_nt: TGTGCCAGCAGCGTCAAGGGCGTTCCGTCTGGGGCCAACGTCCTGACTTTC
j_call: TRBJ2-6
v_call: TRBV9
d_call: NA
clone_size: NA

cdr3_aa: CASSLVSAGVVVGAGELFF
cdr3_nt: TGTGCCAGCAGCTTAGTATCGGCGGGAGTTGTCGTAGGGGCCGGGGAGCTGTTTTTT
j_call: TRBJ2-2
v_call: TRBV11-3
d_call: TRBD2
clone_size: NA

cdr3_aa: CAIGQGPAETQYF
cdr3_nt: TGTGCCATCGGACAGGGGCCGGCGGAGACCCAGTACTTC
j_call: TRBJ2-5
v_call: TRBV10-3
d_call: TRBD1
clone_size: NA

cdr3_aa: CASSPGGTTEAFF
cdr3_nt: TGTGCCAGCAGCCCAGGGGGGACCACTGAAGCTTTCTTT
j_call: TRBJ1-1
v_call: TRBV9
d_call: TRBD1
clone_size: NA

cdr3_aa: CASSLGYGSYYGYTF
cdr3_nt: TGTGCCAGCAGCTTAGGATACGGCAGCTATTATGGCTACACCTTC
j_call: TRBJ1-2
v_call: TRBV7-2
d_call: NA
clone_size: NA

cdr3_aa: CASSLSDSFYGYTF
cdr3_nt: TGCGCCAGCAGCTTGAGCGACAGCTTCTATGGCTACACCTTC
j_call: TRBJ1-2
v_call: TRBV5-1
d_call: NA
clone_size: NA

cdr3_aa: CASGKDTGLLEQYF
cdr3_nt: TGTGCCAGCGGAAAGGACACCGGCCTCCTCGAGCAGTACTTC
j_call: TRBJ2-7
v_call: TRBV27
d_call: NA
clone_size: few

cdr3_aa: CASSPTGAGNTIYF
cdr3_nt: TGTGCCAGCTCGCCGACAGGGGCTGGAAACACCATATATTTT
j_call: TRBJ1-3
v_call: TRBV18
d_call: TRBD1
clone_size: few

cdr3_aa: CASSPGRELEKLFF
cdr3_nt: TGCGCCAGCAGCCCAGGCAGGGAACTCGAAAAACTGTTTTTT
j_call: TRBJ1-4
v_call: TRBV4-1
d_call: NA
clone_size: few

cdr3_aa: CASSSFFGRNYEQYF
cdr3_nt: TGTGCCAGCAGCTCATTTTTCGGGCGGAACTACGAGCAGTACTTC
j_call: TRBJ2-7
v_call: TRBV5-4
d_call: NA
clone_size: large

cdr3_aa: CASSSLLGLAETQYF
cdr3_nt: TGTGCCAGCAGTTCCCTACTTGGACTAGCGGAGACCCAGTACTTC
j_call: TRBJ2-5
v_call: TRBV28
d_call: TRBD2
clone_size: NA

cdr3_aa: CASRQTGQYEQYF
cdr3_nt: TGTGCCAGCAGACAGACAGGCCAATACGAGCAGTACTTC
j_call: TRBJ2-7
v_call: TRBV2
d_call: NA
clone_size: NA

cdr3_aa: CATGNGQSYEQYF
cdr3_nt: TGTGCCACCGGAAACGGACAGAGCTACGAGCAGTACTTC
j_call: TRBJ2-7
v_call: TRBV15
d_call: NA
clone_size: NA

cdr3_aa: CASSSTRVNTGELFF
cdr3_nt: TGTGCCAGCAGTTCCACCAGGGTGAACACCGGGGAGCTGTTTTTT
j_call: TRBJ2-2
v_call: TRBV6-6
d_call: NA
clone_size: NA

cdr3_aa: CASTEAPRRGYEQYF
cdr3_nt: TGTGCCAGCACAGAAGCCCCCAGACGGGGCTACGAGCAGTACTTC
j_call: TRBJ2-7
v_call: TRBV6-1
d_call: NA
clone_size: NA

cdr3_aa: CASSESLKGSEQYF
cdr3_nt: TGTGCCAGCAGTGAAAGTCTTAAGGGCAGCGAGCAGTACTTC
j_call: TRBJ2-7
v_call: TRBV6-1
d_call: NA
clone_size: NA

cdr3_aa: CAISESKSGISGNTIYF
cdr3_nt: TGTGCCATCAGTGAGTCTAAATCAGGAATCTCTGGAAACACCATATATTTT
j_call: TRBJ1-3
v_call: TRBV10-3
d_call: NA
clone_size: once

cdr3_aa: CASSFRRGFGNTIYF
cdr3_nt: TGCGCCAGCAGCTTTCGTCGGGGTTTTGGAAACACCATATATTTT
j_call: TRBJ1-3
v_call: TRBV10-1
d_call: NA
clone_size: NA

cdr3_aa: CASSQGPSLGGREQFF
cdr3_nt: TGCGCCAGCAGCCAAGGTCCCTCCCTCGGGGGGCGTGAGCAGTTCTTC
j_call: TRBJ2-1
v_call: TRBV4-3
d_call: NA
clone_size: NA

cdr3_aa: CASSPGVWTVANYGYTF
cdr3_nt: TGTGCCAGCAGTCCCGGTGTGTGGACAGTAGCCAACTATGGCTACACCTTC
j_call: TRBJ1-2
v_call: TRBV28
d_call: NA
clone_size: few

cdr3_aa: CASSQDISGGTDTQYF
cdr3_nt: TGTGCCAGCAGCCAAGATATCAGCGGGGGCACAGATACGCAGTATTTT
j_call: TRBJ2-3
v_call: TRBV4-2
d_call: TRBD2
clone_size: NA

cdr3_aa: CASSLGIWPSTDTQYF
cdr3_nt: TGCGCCAGCAGCTTGGGTATCTGGCCTAGCACAGATACGCAGTATTTT
j_call: TRBJ2-3
v_call: TRBV5-1
d_call: NA
clone_size: once

cdr3_aa: CASGRSYNEQFF
cdr3_nt: TGTGCCAGCGGGAGATCCTACAATGAGCAGTTCTTC
j_call: TRBJ2-1
v_call: TRBV19
d_call: NA
clone_size: few

cdr3_aa: CASSQAWAGDYEQYF
cdr3_nt: TGTGCCAGCAGCCAAGCGTGGGCAGGGGACTACGAGCAGTACTTC
j_call: TRBJ2-7
v_call: TRBV14
d_call: NA
clone_size: NA

cdr3_aa: CASRNRQVIGLDGYTF
cdr3_nt: TGTGCCAGCAGAAATAGACAGGTGATAGGTCTTGATGGCTACACCTTC
j_call: TRBJ1-2
v_call: TRBV28
d_call: NA
clone_size: NA

cdr3_aa: CSVGPPGSSLQYEQFF
cdr3_nt: TGCAGCGTTGGACCACCGGGCTCTTCACTACAATATGAGCAGTTCTTC
j_call: TRBJ2-1
v_call: TRBV29-1
d_call: NA
clone_size: NA

cdr3_aa: CASRLNQGFSGNTIYF
cdr3_nt: TGTGCCAGCAGGCTCAACCAGGGGTTCTCTGGAAACACCATATATTTT
j_call: TRBJ1-3
v_call: TRBV2
d_call: NA
clone_size: NA

cdr3_aa: CASSFGLQGITDTQYF
cdr3_nt: TGTGCCAGCAGTTTTGGGCTACAGGGGATCACAGATACGCAGTATTTT
j_call: TRBJ2-3
v_call: TRBV27
d_call: TRBD1
clone_size: NA